One T cell receptor (beta chain) is described in this entry. The target antigen is unknown. Primers: 60 Vbeta forward and 13 Jbeta reverse. Produced via immunoSEQ multiplex PCR; TCRdb's table is partial and in-frame only. The table records 150,000 to 200,000 clones, approximately 80% of them present only once. This sample stems from a study of cytomegalovirus exposure and HLA in healthy donors. Study-level points and caveats: The authors listed 164 TCR beta chains as cytomegalovirus-associated.

J gave up 2 bases and V 5 bases, and 4 bases lay outside the gene matches. There are 16 residues in the CDR3. Per the germline V gene, CDR1 is SGHAT and CDR2 is FQNNGV. This sequence originates from a man aged 35 to 55 in good health and CMV-seropositive. Source material: PBMCs. V is TRBV11-2 and J is TRBJ2-3, with 13 bases that match TRBD2. The CDR3 reads CASSLTSGGTTDTQYF. The CDR3 nucleotides are TGTGCCAGCAGCCTGACTAGCGGGGGGACCACAGATACGCAGTATTTT.